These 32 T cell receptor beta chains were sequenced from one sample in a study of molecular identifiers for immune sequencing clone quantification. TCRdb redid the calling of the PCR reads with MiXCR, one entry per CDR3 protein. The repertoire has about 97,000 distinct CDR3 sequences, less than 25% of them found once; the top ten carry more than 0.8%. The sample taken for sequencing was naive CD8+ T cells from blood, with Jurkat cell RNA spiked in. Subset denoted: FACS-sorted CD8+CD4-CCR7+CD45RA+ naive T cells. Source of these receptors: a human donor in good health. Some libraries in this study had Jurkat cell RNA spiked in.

The DNA for the CDR3 is TGTGCCAGCCAGAGCGGGAGGGCTTCGGGCACCGGGGAGCTGTTTTTT. The encoded protein is CASQSGRASGTGELFF. The chain combines TRBV12-3 or TRBV12-4 with TRBJ2-2, with TRBD2 matching 10 bases. After removal of 8 bases from V and 4 bases from J, the junction contained 10 bases not matched to a gene. The CDR3 covers 16 residues.

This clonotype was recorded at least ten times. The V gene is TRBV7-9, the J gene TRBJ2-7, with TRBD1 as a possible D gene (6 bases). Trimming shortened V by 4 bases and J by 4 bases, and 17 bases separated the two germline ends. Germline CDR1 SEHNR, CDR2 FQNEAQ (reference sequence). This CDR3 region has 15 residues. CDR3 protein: CASSSDRQGVYEQYF. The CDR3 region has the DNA TGTGCCAGCAGCTCCGACAGGCAAGGGGTGTACGAGCAGTACTTC.

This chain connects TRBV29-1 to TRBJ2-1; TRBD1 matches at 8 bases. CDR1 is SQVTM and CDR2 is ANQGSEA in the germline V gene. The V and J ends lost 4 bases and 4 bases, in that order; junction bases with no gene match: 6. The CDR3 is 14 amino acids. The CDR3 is CSVVGQGLYNEQFF. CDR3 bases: TGCAGCGTTGTTGGACAGGGCCTTTACAATGAGCAGTTCTTC.

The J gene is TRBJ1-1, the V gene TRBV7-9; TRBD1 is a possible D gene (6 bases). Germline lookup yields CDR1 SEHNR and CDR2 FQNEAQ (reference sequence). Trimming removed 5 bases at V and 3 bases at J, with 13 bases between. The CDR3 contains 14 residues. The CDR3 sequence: CASSQQGLDTEAFF. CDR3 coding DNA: TGTGCCAGCAGCCAACAGGGCTTGGACACTGAAGCTTTCTTT.

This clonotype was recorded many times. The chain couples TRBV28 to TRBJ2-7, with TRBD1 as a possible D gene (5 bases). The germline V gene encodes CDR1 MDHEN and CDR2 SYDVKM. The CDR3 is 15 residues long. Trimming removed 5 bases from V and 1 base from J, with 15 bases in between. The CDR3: CASSPPGRVSYEQYF. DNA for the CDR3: TGTGCCAGCAGTCCGCCGGGCAGGGTGTCCTACGAGCAGTACTTC. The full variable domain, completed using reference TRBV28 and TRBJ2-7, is DVKVTQSSRYLVKRTGEKVFLECVQDMDHENMFWYRQDPGLGLRLIYFSYDVKMKEKGDIPEGYSVSREKKERFSLILESASTNQTSMYLCASSPPGRVSYEQYFGPGTRLTVT.

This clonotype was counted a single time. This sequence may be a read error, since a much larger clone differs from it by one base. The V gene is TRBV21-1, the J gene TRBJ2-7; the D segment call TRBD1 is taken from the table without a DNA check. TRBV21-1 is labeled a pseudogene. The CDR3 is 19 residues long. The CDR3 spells CASSKEAVIGTGAACEQYF. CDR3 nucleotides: TGTGCCAGCAGCAAAGAGGCGGTCATCGGGACAGGGGCAGCCTGCGAGCAGTACTTC.

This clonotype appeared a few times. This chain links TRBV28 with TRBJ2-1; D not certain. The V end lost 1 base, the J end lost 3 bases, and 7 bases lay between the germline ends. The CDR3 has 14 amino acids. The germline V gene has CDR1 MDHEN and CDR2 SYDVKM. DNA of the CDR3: TGTGCCAGCAGTTTATTCGGCATCTACAATGAGCAGTTCTTC. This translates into CASSLFGIYNEQFF.

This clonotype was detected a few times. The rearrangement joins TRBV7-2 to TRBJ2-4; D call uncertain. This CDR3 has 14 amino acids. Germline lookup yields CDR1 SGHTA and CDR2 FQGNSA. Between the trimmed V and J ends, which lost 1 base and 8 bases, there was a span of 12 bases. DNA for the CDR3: TGTGCCAGCAGCTTAGACGGCATCATGGACATTCAGTACTTC. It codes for CASSLDGIMDIQYF. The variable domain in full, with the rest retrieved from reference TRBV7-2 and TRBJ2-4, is GAGVSQSPSNKVTEKGKDVELRCDPISGHTALYWYRQSLGQGLEFLIYFQGNSAPDKSGLPSDRFSAERTGGSVSTLTIQRTQQEDSAVYLCASSLDGIMDIQYFGAGTRLSVL.

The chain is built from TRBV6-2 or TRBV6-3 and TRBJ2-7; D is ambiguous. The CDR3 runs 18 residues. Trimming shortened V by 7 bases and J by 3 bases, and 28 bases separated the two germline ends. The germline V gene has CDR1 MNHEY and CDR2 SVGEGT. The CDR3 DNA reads TGTGCCAGCACCGAAGGGCCGACTGGCAGCGCGGACGTCTACGAGCAGTACTTC. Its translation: CASTEGPTGSADVYEQYF.

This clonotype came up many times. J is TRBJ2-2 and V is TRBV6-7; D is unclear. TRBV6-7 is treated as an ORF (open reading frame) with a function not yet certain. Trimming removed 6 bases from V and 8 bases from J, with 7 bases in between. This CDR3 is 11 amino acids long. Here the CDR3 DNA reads TGTGCCAGCAGAAATCCGGGGGAGCTGTTTTTT. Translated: CASRNPGELFF.

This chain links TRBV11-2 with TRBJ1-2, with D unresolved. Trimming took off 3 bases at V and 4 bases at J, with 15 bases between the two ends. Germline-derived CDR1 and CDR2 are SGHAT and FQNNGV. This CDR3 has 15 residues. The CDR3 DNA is TGTGCCAGCAGCTTGATGGGCAGAACAATCTATGGCTACACCTTC. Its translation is CASSLMGRTIYGYTF.

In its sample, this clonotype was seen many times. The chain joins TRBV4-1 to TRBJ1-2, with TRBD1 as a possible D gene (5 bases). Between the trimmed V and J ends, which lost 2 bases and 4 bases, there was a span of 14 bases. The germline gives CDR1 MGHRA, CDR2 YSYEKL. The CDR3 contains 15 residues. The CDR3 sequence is CASSQKTGTLYGYTF. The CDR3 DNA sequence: TGCGCCAGCAGCCAAAAAACCGGGACTCTCTATGGCTACACCTTC.

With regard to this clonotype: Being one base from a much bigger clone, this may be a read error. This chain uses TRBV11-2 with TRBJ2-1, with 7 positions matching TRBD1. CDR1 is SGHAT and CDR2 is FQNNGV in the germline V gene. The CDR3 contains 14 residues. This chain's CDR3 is CTSSPSGTANEQFF. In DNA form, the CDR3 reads TGTACCAGCAGCCCGTCCGGGACAGCGAATGAGCAGTTCTTC.

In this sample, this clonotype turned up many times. The CDR3: CSVGTGTGGTEAFF. CDR3 coding DNA: TGCAGCGTCGGGACCGGGACAGGGGGCACTGAAGCTTTCTTT. V usage is TRBV29-1 and J usage is TRBJ1-1; 11 nucleotides line up with TRBD1. Germline lookup yields CDR1 SQVTM and CDR2 ANQGSEA. The V and J ends lost 6 bases and 4 bases, in that order; junction bases with no gene match: 7. This CDR3 has 14 amino acids. The full variable domain, its missing parts supplied by reference TRBV29-1 and TRBJ1-1, is SAVISQKPSRDICQRGTSLTIQCQVDSQVTMMFWYRQQPGQSLTLIATANQGSEATYESGFVIDKFPISRPNLTFSTLTVSNMSPEDSSIYLCSVGTGTGGTEAFFGQGTRLTVV.

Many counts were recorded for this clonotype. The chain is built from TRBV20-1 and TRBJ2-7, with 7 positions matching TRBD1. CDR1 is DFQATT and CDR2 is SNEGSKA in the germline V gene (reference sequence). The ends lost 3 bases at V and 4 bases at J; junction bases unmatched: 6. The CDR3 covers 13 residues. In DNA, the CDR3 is TGCAGTGCTAGGGGTACACAGGGGTACGAGCAGTACTTC. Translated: CSARGTQGYEQYF.

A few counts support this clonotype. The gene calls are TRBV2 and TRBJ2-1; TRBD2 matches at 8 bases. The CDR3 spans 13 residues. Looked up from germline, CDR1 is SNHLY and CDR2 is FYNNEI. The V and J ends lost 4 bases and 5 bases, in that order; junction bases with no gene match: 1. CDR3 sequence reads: CASSALADNEQFF. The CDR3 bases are TGTGCCAGCAGTGCACTAGCGGACAATGAGCAGTTCTTC.

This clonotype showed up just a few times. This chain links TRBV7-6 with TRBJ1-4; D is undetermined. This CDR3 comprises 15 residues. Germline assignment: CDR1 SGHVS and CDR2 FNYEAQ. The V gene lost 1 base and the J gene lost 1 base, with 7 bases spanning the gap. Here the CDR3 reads CASSLEPRTNEKLFF. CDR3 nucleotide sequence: TGTGCCAGCAGCTTAGAACCAAGAACTAATGAAAAACTGTTTTTT.

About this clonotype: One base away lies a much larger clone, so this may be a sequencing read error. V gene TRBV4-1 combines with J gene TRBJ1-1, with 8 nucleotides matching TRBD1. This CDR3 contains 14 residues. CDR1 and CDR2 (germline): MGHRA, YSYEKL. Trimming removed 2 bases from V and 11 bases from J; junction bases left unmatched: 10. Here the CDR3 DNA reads TGCGCCAGCAGCCAACAAGGAGGGACAGGAGGGGCTTTCTTT. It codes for CASSQQGGTGGAFF.

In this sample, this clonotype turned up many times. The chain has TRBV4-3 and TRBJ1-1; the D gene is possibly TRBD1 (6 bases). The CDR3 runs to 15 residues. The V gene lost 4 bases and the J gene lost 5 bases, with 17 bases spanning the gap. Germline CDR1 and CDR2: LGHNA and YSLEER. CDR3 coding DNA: TGCGCCAGCAGCCTGGAGACAGGTCTGGGAACTGAAGCTTTCTTT. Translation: CASSLETGLGTEAFF.

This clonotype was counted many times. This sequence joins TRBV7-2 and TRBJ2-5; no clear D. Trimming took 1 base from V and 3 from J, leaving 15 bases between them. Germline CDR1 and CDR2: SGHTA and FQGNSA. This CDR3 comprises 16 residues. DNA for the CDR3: TGTGCCAGCAGCTTAGGCGTTAGGGTAACCAAAGAGACCCAGTACTTC. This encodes CASSLGVRVTKETQYF.

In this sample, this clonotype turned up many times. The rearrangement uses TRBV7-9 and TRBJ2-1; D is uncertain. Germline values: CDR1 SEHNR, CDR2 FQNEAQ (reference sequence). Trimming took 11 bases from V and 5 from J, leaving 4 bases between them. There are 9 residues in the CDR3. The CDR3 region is CAGNNEQFF. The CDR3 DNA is TGTGCCGGGAACAATGAGCAGTTCTTC.

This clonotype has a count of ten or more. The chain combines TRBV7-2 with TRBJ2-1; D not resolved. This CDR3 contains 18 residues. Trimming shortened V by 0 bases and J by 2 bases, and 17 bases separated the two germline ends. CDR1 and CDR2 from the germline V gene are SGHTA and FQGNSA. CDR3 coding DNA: TGTGCCAGCAGCTTAGCAGGTTCCTATGCGAAAACCTACAATGAGCAGTTCTTC. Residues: CASSLAGSYAKTYNEQFF.

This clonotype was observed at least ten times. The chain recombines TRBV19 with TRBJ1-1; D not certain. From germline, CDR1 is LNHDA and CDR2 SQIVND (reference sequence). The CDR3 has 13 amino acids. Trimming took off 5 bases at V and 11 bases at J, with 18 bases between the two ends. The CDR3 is CASSPSKGFHAFF. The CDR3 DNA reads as TGTGCCAGTAGTCCCTCCAAAGGTTTCCATGCTTTCTTT.

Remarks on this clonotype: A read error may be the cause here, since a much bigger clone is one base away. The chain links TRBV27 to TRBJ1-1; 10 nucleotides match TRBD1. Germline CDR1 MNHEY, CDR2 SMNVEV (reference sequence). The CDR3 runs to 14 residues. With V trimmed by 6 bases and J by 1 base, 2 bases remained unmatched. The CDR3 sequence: CASRGTGANTEAFF. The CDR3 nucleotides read TGTGCCAGCAGGGGGACAGGGGCGAACACTGAAGCTTTCTTT.

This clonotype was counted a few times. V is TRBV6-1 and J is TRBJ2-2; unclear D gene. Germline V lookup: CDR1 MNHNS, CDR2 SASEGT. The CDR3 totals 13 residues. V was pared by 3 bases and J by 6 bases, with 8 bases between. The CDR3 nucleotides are TGTGCCAGCAGTGATCTAGGTTCCGGGGAGCTGTTTTTT. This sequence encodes CASSDLGSGELFF.

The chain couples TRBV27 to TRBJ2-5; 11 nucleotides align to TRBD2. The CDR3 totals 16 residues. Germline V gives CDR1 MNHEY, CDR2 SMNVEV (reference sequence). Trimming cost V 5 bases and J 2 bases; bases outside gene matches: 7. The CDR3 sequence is CASSTGTSGTQETQYF. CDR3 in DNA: TGTGCCAGCAGTACCGGGACTAGCGGAACACAAGAGACCCAGTACTTC.

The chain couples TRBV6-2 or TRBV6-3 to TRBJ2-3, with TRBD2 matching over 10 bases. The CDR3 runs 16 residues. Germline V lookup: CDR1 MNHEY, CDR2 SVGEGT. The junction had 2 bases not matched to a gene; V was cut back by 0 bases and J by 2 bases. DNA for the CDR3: TGTGCCAGCAGTTACTCTACTAGCGGGGACACAGATACGCAGTATTTT. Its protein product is CASSYSTSGDTDTQYF.

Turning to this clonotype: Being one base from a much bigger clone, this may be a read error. CDR3 sequence: CASSVPRSEQYF. CDR3 DNA sequence: TGCGCCAGCAGTGTCCCCCGGAGCGAGCAGTACTTC. V gene TRBV10-2 combines with J gene TRBJ2-7, with D unresolved. The V end lost 4 bases, the J end lost 6 bases, and 10 bases lay between the germline ends. Germline V gene lookup returns CDR1 WSHSY and CDR2 SAAADI. CDR3 size: 12 residues.

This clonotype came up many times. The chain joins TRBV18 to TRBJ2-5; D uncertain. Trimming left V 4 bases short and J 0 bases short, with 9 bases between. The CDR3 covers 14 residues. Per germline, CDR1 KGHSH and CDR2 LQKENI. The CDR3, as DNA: TGTGCCAGCTCACACACCCGAGACCAAGAGACCCAGTACTTC. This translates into CASSHTRDQETQYF.

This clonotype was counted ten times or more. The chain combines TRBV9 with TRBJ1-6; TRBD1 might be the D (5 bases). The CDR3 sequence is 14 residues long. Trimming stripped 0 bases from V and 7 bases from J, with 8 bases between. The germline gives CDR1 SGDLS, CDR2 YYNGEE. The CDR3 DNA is TGTGCCAGCAGCGTAGGACAGCGGAATTCACCCCTCCACTTT. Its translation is CASSVGQRNSPLHF.

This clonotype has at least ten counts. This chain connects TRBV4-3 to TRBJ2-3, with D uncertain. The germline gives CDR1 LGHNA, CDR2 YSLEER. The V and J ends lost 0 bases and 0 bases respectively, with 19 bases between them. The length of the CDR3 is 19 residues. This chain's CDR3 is CASSQDVQQITLSTDTQYF. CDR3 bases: TGCGCCAGCAGCCAAGATGTACAGCAAATTACCCTTAGCACAGATACGCAGTATTTT.

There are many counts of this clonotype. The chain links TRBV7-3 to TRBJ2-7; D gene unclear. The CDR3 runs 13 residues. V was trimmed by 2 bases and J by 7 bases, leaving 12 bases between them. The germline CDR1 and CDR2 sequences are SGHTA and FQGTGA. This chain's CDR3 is CASSLVPPGEQYF. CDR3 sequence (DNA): TGTGCCAGCAGCTTAGTTCCCCCTGGGGAGCAGTACTTC.